This T cell receptor (beta chain) was obtained from a study of shared T cell receptors in the human thymus. Only in-frame clones appear in the TCRdb table, and some are missing; sequencing was by immunoSEQ multiplex PCR. The top ten hold approximately 0.01% of the sample, which has 600,000 to 900,000 clones, 70% to 90% seen once. The CDR3 consists of 15 residues. V lost 3 bases to trimming and J lost 6 bases, with 14 bases between them. Germline CDR1 MDHEN, CDR2 SYDVKM. The same specimen was also included in a second study, on human thymus T cells. That study reports: Thymus tissue was removed during corrective cardiac surgery.

The source material was thymocytes. The genes are TRBV28 and TRBJ2-2; a possible D gene is TRBD2 (6 bases). This TCR came from a girl under three years old with a congenital heart defect. The CDR3 reads CASSFMEGTPGELFF. The DNA for the CDR3 is TGTGCCAGCAGTTTTATGGAGGGTACTCCCGGGGAGCTGTTTTTT.